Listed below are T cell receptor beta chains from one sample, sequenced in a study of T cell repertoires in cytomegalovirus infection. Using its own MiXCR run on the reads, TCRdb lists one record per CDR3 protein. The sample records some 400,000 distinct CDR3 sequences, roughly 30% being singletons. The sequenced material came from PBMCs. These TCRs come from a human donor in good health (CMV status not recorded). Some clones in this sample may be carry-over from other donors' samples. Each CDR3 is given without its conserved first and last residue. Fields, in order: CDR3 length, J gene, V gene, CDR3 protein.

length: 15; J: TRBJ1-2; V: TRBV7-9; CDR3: ASSAHFGQGRMEGYT
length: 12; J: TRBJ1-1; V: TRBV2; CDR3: ASSGTGGWTEAF
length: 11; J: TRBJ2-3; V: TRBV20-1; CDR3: SAISGVTDTQY
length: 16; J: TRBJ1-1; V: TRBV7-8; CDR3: ASSLSRAGTSGNTEAF
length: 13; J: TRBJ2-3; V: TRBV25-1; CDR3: ASSENRVLTDTQY
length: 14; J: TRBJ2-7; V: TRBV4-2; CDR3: ASSQDRQKLSYEQY
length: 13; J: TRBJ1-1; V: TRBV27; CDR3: ASSWAAGVSTEAF
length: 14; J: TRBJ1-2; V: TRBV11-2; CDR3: ASSLVGGQGASGYT
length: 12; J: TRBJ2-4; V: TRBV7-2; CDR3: ASSSLRDKNIQY
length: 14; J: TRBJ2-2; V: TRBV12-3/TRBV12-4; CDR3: ASSYGPGWNTGELF
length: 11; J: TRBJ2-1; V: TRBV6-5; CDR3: ASSPGQGLEQF
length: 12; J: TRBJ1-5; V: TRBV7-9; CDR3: ASSSGSSNQPQH
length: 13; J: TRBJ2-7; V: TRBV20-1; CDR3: SVRNHRTSSYEQY
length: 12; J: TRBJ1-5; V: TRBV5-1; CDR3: ASSLTLGSAIQH
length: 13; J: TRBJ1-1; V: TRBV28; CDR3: ASSLLTGDLTEAF
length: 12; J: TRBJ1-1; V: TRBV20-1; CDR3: SARGGRGGTEAF
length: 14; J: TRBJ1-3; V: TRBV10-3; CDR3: AISDPARETGNTIY
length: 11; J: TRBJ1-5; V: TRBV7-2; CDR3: ASLGGSNQPQH
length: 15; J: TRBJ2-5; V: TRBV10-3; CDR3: AISETGARAKGETQY
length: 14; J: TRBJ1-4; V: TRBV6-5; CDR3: ASSRSPTGGNEKLF
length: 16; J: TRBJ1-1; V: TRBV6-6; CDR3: ASSPRGEGTILYTEAF
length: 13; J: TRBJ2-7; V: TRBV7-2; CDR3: ASSSGLAGPYEQY
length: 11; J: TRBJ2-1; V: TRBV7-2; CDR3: ASSSVLYNEQF
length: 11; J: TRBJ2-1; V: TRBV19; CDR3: ASKDVPVHEQF
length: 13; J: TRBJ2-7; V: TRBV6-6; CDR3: ASSYSGTAFYEQY
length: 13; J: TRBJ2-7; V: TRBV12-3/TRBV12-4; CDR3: ARCLLATGIYEQY
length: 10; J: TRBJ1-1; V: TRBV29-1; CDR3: SVTVRDTEAF
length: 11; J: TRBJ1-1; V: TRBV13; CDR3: ASSSGQAHEAF
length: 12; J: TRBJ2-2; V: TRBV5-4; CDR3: ASSPGLNTGALF
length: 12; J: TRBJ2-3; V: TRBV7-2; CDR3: ASSFSGLTDTQY
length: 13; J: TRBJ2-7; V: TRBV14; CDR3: ASSQETLAGYEQY
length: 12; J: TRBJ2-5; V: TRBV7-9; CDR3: ASSLAGDQETQY
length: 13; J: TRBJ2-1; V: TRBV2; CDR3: ASSVGLAGSNEQF
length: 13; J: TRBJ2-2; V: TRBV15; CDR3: ATRKDFPATGELF
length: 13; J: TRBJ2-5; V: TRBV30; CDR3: AWGQTSGARWTQY
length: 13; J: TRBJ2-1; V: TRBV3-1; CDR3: ASSRPGTRGHEQF
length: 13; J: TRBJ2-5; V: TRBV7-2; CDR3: ASSPGSGGIETQY
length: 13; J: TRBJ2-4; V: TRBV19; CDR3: ASTNLAGGLNIQY
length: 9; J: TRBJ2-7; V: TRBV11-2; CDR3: ASSGGTQQY
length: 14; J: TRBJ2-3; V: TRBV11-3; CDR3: ASSPGSGGAQYTQY
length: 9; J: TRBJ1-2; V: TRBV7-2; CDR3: ASISRGCYT
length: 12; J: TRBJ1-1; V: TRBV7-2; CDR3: ASSLGVGDTESF
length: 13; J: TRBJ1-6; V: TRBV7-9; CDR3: ASSLGRGVDSPLH
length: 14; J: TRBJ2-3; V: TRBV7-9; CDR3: ASSLGGGTGSDTQY
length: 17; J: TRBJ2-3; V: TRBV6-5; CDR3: ASSYVGLAGSSSTDTQY
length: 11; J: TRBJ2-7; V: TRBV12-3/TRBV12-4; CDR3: ASRPDGPYEQY
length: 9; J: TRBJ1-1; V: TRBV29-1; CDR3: SVPDRAEAF